This TCR beta chain derives from a study of blood T cell repertoires in COVID-19. Across the study: PBMCs, B-cell-depleted T cells, or T cells were the source of the cDNA or gDNA that made up the material.

The germline V gene has CDR1 SGHRS and CDR2 YFSETQ. There are 16 residues in the CDR3. The V gene end was trimmed by 0 bases and the J gene end by 2 bases; junction bases not matched to a gene: 0. Using immunoSEQ multiplex PCR, the repertoire was profiled, and TCRdb retains in-frame clones only, with some absent. Of approximately 90,000 clones in the sample, 70% to 90% were seen once. This sequence joins TRBV5-1 and TRBJ2-1, with TRBD2 identical over 12 bases. This TCR was recovered from a man aged 50 to 59 with acute or convalescent COVID-19. The sample was peripheral blood. The CDR3 here is CASSLGLAGAYNEQFF. In nucleotides, the CDR3 is TGCGCCAGCAGCTTGGGACTAGCGGGAGCCTACAATGAGCAGTTCTTC.